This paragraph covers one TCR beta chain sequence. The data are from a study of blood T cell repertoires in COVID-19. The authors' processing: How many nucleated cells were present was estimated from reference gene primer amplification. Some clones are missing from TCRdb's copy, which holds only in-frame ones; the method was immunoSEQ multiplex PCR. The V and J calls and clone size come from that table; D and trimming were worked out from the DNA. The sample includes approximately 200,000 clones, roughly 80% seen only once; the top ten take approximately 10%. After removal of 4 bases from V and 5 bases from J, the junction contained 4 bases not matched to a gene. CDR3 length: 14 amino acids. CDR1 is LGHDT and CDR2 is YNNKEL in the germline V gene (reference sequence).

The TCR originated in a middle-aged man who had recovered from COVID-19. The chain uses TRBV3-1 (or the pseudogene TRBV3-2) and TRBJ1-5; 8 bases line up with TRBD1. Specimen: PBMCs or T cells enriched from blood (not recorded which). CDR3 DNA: TGTGCCAGCAGCCTCGGACAGGGAGATCAGCCCCAGCATTTT. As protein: CASSLGQGDQPQHF.